The 29 T cell receptor beta chains given below trace back to one sample, sequenced in a study of T cells after posttransplantation cyclophosphamide. Here immunoSEQ multiplex PCR was the method, and the copy in TCRdb shows in-frame clones only, minus some. Among 2,900 or so clones listed, around 72% were seen once. Busulfan-fludarabine conditioning, marrow transplant, and cyclophosphamide on days +3 and +4 were administered. Sequenced material: PBMCs, taken after allogeneic stem cell transplant with posttransplant cyclophosphamide. These receptors were collected from a female patient in her 50s who received an allogeneic stem cell transplant from a related donor, was CMV-positive, and had no GVHD. Some T cells may possibly be graft donor cells.

The rearrangement joins TRBV7-3 to TRBJ2-7; D uncertain. The germline CDR1 and CDR2 sequences are SGHTA and FQGTGA. The CDR3 runs 12 residues. The V and J ends lost 1 base and 6 bases respectively, with 7 bases between them. CDR3 nucleotides: TGTGCCAGCAGCTTAATAAGAGGCGAGCAGTACTTC. Amino acid sequence: CASSLIRGEQYF.

This chain connects TRBV2 to TRBJ2-1; 8 bases match TRBD2. There are 16 residues in the CDR3. With V trimmed by 4 bases and J by 4 bases, 9 bases remained unmatched. Germline CDR1 reads SNHLY; CDR2 reads FYNNEI. The CDR3 region has the DNA TGTGCCAGCAGTGCCTTTCCCGGGACTAGTTACAATGAGCAGTTCTTC. As protein: CASSAFPGTSYNEQFF.

The sample holds a few counts of this clone. V gene TRBV7-3 combines with J gene TRBJ2-7; TRBD2 might be the D (6 bases). The length of the CDR3 is 15 residues. Germline CDR1 and CDR2: SGHTA and FQGTGA. V lost 2 bases, J lost 2 bases, and 13 bases lay in between. CDR3 DNA: TGTGCCAGCAGCTTAGCCGGGGGTGAACCCTACGAGCAGTACTTC. This codes for CASSLAGGEPYEQYF.

This sequence joins TRBV4-1 and TRBJ1-3; 9 bases match TRBD1. This CDR3 has 14 amino acids. Germline CDR1 and CDR2: MGHRA and YSYEKL. Unmatched junction bases numbered 3, after V lost 3 bases and J lost 6 bases. In nucleotides, the CDR3 is TGCGCCAGCAGCCAGCGGACAGGGGAAAACACCATATATTTT. Protein: CASSQRTGENTIYF.

This chain links TRBV7-9 with TRBJ1-3; unclear D gene. Trimming shortened V by 3 bases and J by 4 bases, and 13 bases separated the two germline ends. The germline V gene encodes CDR1 SEHNR and CDR2 FQNEAQ (reference sequence). CDR3 length equals 15 residues. The CDR3 region is CASSFVPGSGNTIYF. The CDR3 nucleotides read TGTGCCAGCAGCTTCGTACCGGGGAGCGGAAACACCATATATTTT. The variable domain in full, with the rest retrieved from reference TRBV7-9 and TRBJ1-3, is DTGVSQNPRHKITKRGQNVTFRCDPISEHNRLYWYRQTLGQGPEFLTYFQNEAQLEKSRLLSDRFSAERPKGSFSTLEIQRTEQGDSAMYLCASSFVPGSGNTIYFGEGSWLTVV.

V usage is TRBV5-5 and J usage is TRBJ2-4; unclear D gene. CDR1 is SGHKS, CDR2 YYEKEE, per germline (reference sequence). Trimming pared 4 bases from V and 3 bases from J, leaving 8 bases between. The CDR3 loop spans 13 amino acids. The CDR3: CASSPIVKNIQYF. DNA of the CDR3: TGTGCCAGCAGCCCCATAGTCAAAAACATTCAGTACTTC.

This chain connects TRBV30 to TRBJ1-5, with no clear D. Between the trimmed V and J ends, which lost 1 base and 6 bases, there was a span of 7 bases. Germline CDR1 GTSNPN, CDR2 SVGIG (reference sequence). The CDR3 is 12 amino acids. The CDR3 loop is CAWSGGGQPQHF. The CDR3, as DNA: TGTGCCTGGAGTGGGGGAGGTCAGCCCCAGCATTTT. Variable domain in full (rest from reference TRBV30 and TRBJ1-5): SQTIHQWPATLVQPVGSPLSLECTVEGTSNPNLYWYRQAAGRGLQLLFYSVGIGQISSEVPQNLSASRPQDRQFILSSKKLLLSDSGFYLCAWSGGGQPQHFGDGTRLSIL.

The table lists this clone with a count of one. The chain recombines TRBV28 with TRBJ2-2, with D possibly TRBD2 on 6 matching bases. The length of the CDR3 is 13 residues. Looked up from germline, CDR1 is MDHEN and CDR2 is SYDVKM. The V end was cut by 9 bases, the J end by 3 bases, with 11 bases between. The CDR3 is CASGRGDTGELFF. Written as DNA, the CDR3 is TGTGCCAGTGGACGCGGGGACACCGGGGAGCTGTTTTTT.

The chain employs TRBV19 and TRBJ2-7, with D perhaps matching TRBD1 (5 bases). V dropped 8 bases and J dropped 1 base, with 18 bases sitting between them. Germline CDR1 and CDR2: LNHDA and SQIVND (reference sequence). There are 15 residues in the CDR3. CDR3 residues: CASSQGTEISYEQYF. CDR3 DNA sequence: TGTGCCAGTTCCCAGGGAACAGAAATATCCTACGAGCAGTACTTC.

The chain joins TRBV5-5 to TRBJ1-6, with D unresolved. V shed 0 bases and J shed 15 bases, with 10 bases lying between them. Germline-derived CDR1 and CDR2 are SGHKS and YYEKEE (reference sequence). The CDR3 totals 12 residues. For the CDR3, the DNA is TGTGCCAGCAGCTTGGTAGGCGGAGGCCTCCACTTT. It translates to CASSLVGGGLHF.

The rearrangement joins TRBV5-1 to TRBJ1-1; 7 bases are shared with TRBD1. The ends lost 5 bases at V and 1 base at J; junction bases unmatched: 11. Germline loops: CDR1 SGHRS, CDR2 YFSETQ. CDR3 size: 16 residues. The chain's CDR3 is CASSLMPRTGNTEAFF. The CDR3 coding sequence is TGCGCCAGCAGTTTGATGCCCCGGACAGGGAACACTGAAGCTTTCTTT.

The chain uses TRBV5-8 and TRBJ2-2; no clear D gene. V lost 7 bases to trimming and J lost 4 bases, with 11 bases between them. Germline CDR1 and CDR2: SGHTS and YDEGEE. The CDR3 loop spans 13 amino acids. The CDR3 protein is CASSSSSTGELFF. Written as DNA, the CDR3 is TGTGCCAGCTCGAGTTCGTCCACCGGGGAGCTGTTTTTT.

The genes are TRBV5-5 and TRBJ1-1, with D perhaps TRBD1 (6 bases). There are 14 residues in the CDR3. V was shortened by 2 bases and J by 6 bases, with 14 bases between the two germline ends. Germline loops: CDR1 SGHKS, CDR2 YYEKEE (reference sequence). CDR3 sequence reads: CASSLSGTTAEAFF. In DNA form, the CDR3 reads TGTGCCAGCAGCTTATCGGGGACAACCGCTGAAGCTTTCTTT.

This chain links TRBV28 with TRBJ2-3, with 9 bases matching TRBD1. Germline lookup yields CDR1 MDHEN and CDR2 SYDVKM. Germline trimming cut 6 bases from V and 6 bases from J; bases unmatched to any gene: 7. The CDR3 loop spans 14 amino acids. The CDR3 DNA reads TGTGCCAGCAGGGTGACAGGGGGGGGTGATACGCAGTATTTT. It specifies CASRVTGGGDTQYF.

The chain couples TRBV5-1 to TRBJ2-5; the D is unclear. The CDR3 is 15 amino acids. CDR1 is SGHRS, CDR2 YFSETQ, per germline. Trimming took 0 bases from V and 2 from J, leaving 11 bases between them. Here the CDR3 reads CASSLVADTQETQYF. The CDR3 coding sequence is TGCGCCAGCAGCTTGGTGGCAGACACGCAAGAGACCCAGTACTTC.

This chain uses TRBV5-1 with TRBJ2-7; possible D gene TRBD1, 5 bases. Germline V gene lookup returns CDR1 SGHRS and CDR2 YFSETQ. The V gene lost 6 bases and the J gene lost 3 bases, with 13 bases spanning the gap. The CDR3 runs to 13 residues. CDR3 sequence (DNA): TGCGCCAGCACCCCCCAGGGAAACTACGAGCAGTACTTC. As protein: CASTPQGNYEQYF.

The chain recombines TRBV7-6 with TRBJ2-7; 7 positions agree with TRBD1. V dropped 5 bases and J dropped 2; count of bases not matched to a gene: 6. The CDR3 runs to 14 residues. Germline CDR1 and CDR2: SGHVS and FNYEAQ. The CDR3 here is CASSTRTGPYEQYF. Written as DNA, the CDR3 is TGTGCCAGCAGCACCAGGACAGGCCCCTACGAGCAGTACTTC.

Turning to this clone: The junction differs from germline at one of its ends, possibly a read error. The rearrangement links TRBV12-5 to TRBJ2-7; weak D call: TRBD2 (5 bases). The CDR3 is 14 residues long. Germline assignment: CDR1 LGHNT and CDR2 FRNRAP. The CDR3 is CASGPSGGHSPIVF. The CDR3 region has the DNA TGTGCTAGTGGCCCCTCCGGCGGGCACTCCCCAATCGTCTTC.

This clone was observed a handful of times. The chain links TRBV9 to TRBJ1-3; perhaps TRBD1 as D (5 bases). CDR3 size: 16 residues. Trimming removed 0 bases at V and 2 bases at J, with 12 bases between. Germline V lookup: CDR1 SGDLS, CDR2 YYNGEE. The CDR3 sequence is CASSVAGGGTGNTIYF. The CDR3 DNA is TGTGCCAGCAGCGTAGCTGGCGGGGGAACTGGAAACACCATATATTTT. Full variable domain (remainder filled in from reference TRBV9 and TRBJ1-3): DSGVTQTPKHLITATGQRVTLRCSPRSGDLSVYWYQQSLDQGLQFLIQYYNGEERAKGNILERFSAQQFPDLHSELNLSSLELGDSALYFCASSVAGGGTGNTIYFGEGSWLTVV.

CDR3 region: CASSHHSPMNTEAFF. The DNA of the CDR3 is TGTGCCAGCAGTCACCACAGCCCGATGAACACTGAAGCTTTCTTT. The chain has TRBV28 and TRBJ1-1, with no clear D. V lost 5 bases and J 0 bases, leaving 13 bases between the germline ends. CDR1 and CDR2 (germline): MDHEN, SYDVKM. The CDR3 covers 15 residues.

This clone has more than one count but fewer than ten. V and J are TRBV5-6 and TRBJ1-2; TRBD1 might be the D (6 bases). The V end lost 6 bases, the J end lost 4 bases, and 13 bases lay between the germline ends. The length of the CDR3 is 13 residues. Germline V gene sequence: CDR1 SGHDT, CDR2 YYEEEE. In nucleotides, the CDR3 is TGTGCCAGCACCACGACAGGCCCCTATGGCTACACCTTC. Translation: CASTTTGPYGYTF.

The chain employs TRBV6-5 and TRBJ2-1; 10 bases are a match to TRBD2. Germline lookup yields CDR1 MNHEY and CDR2 SVGAGI. The length of the CDR3 is 16 residues. V was clipped by 2 bases and J by 9 bases; unmatched bases: 10. CDR3 sequence: CASSYEILAGLAEQFF. As DNA, the CDR3 is TGTGCCAGCAGTTACGAAATACTAGCGGGGTTGGCTGAGCAGTTCTTC.

The chain couples TRBV6-1 to TRBJ2-1, with TRBD1 identical over 11 bases. CDR3 size: 17 residues. Germline trimming cut 2 bases from V and 3 bases from J; bases unmatched to any gene: 6. CDR1 is MNHNS, CDR2 SASEGT, per germline. The CDR3 sequence: CASSEIFGTGGYNEQFF. DNA for the CDR3: TGTGCCAGCAGTGAAATTTTTGGGACAGGGGGCTACAATGAGCAGTTCTTC.

The chain uses TRBV30 and TRBJ1-3, with 7 bases lining up with TRBD1. Per the germline V gene, CDR1 is GTSNPN and CDR2 is SVGIG (reference sequence). V gave up 2 bases and J gave up 0 bases; unmatched junction bases: 4. The CDR3 contains 15 residues. DNA of the CDR3: TGTGCCTGGAGTCGGGACAGCGGCTCTGGAAACACCATATATTTT. Residues: CAWSRDSGSGNTIYF.

The chain combines TRBV10-3 with TRBJ2-6; 11 nucleotides align to TRBD2. CDR1 and CDR2 from the germline V gene are ENHRY and SYGVKD. V gave up 6 bases and J gave up 0 bases; unmatched junction bases: 7. The CDR3 extends over 18 amino acids. CDR3 amino acids: CAISLLAGGISGANVLTF. CDR3 DNA sequence: TGTGCCATCAGCCTTCTAGCGGGGGGAATCTCTGGGGCCAACGTCCTGACTTTC.

This chain connects TRBV4-1 to TRBJ1-1, with TRBD1 matching 8 bases. There are 17 residues in the CDR3. The germline gives CDR1 MGHRA, CDR2 YSYEKL. The ends lost 1 base at V and 4 bases at J; junction bases unmatched: 11. The CDR3 reads CASSQARTGNTPTEAFF. CDR3 sequence (DNA): TGCGCCAGCAGCCAAGCTCGGACAGGGAACACCCCCACTGAAGCTTTCTTT.

CDR3 nucleotide sequence: TGTGCCAGCAGTGAACAGGGGGCGCGGATCGGGGAGCTGTTTTTT. Its protein is CASSEQGARIGELFF. The rearrangement joins TRBV25-1 to TRBJ2-2; 8 bases fit TRBD1. V shed 2 bases and J 7 bases; nucleotides not matched to a gene: 6. CDR1 MGHDK and CDR2 SYGVNS come from the germline V gene. This CDR3 comprises 15 residues.

The rearrangement uses TRBV5-4 and TRBJ2-1, with 10 bases fitting TRBD2. The germline V gene encodes CDR1 SGHNT and CDR2 YYREEE (reference sequence). The ends lost 4 bases at V and 5 bases at J; junction bases unmatched: 15. The CDR3 is made up of 18 amino acids. CDR3 sequence reads: CASSPGGGSGGLNNEQFF. The CDR3 coding sequence is TGTGCCAGCAGCCCGGGGGGTGGTAGCGGGGGGCTGAACAATGAGCAGTTCTTC.

In its sample, this clone was seen once. The chain couples TRBV18 to TRBJ2-2, with a weak D call TRBD2 (6 bases). With 3 bases removed from V and 6 bases from J, the gap between germline ends came to 8 bases. The germline V gene encodes CDR1 KGHSH and CDR2 LQKENI. This CDR3 is 13 amino acids long. This chain's CDR3 is CASSPRRAGELFF. As DNA, the CDR3 is TGTGCCAGCTCACCGAGGAGGGCCGGGGAGCTGTTTTTT. Full variable domain (rest looked up from reference TRBV18 and TRBJ2-2): NAGVMQNPRHLVRRRGQEARLRCSPMKGHSHVYWYRQLPEEGLKFMVYLQKENIIDESGMPKERFSAEFPKEGPSILRIQQVVRGDSAAYFCASSPRRAGELFFGEGSRLTVL.